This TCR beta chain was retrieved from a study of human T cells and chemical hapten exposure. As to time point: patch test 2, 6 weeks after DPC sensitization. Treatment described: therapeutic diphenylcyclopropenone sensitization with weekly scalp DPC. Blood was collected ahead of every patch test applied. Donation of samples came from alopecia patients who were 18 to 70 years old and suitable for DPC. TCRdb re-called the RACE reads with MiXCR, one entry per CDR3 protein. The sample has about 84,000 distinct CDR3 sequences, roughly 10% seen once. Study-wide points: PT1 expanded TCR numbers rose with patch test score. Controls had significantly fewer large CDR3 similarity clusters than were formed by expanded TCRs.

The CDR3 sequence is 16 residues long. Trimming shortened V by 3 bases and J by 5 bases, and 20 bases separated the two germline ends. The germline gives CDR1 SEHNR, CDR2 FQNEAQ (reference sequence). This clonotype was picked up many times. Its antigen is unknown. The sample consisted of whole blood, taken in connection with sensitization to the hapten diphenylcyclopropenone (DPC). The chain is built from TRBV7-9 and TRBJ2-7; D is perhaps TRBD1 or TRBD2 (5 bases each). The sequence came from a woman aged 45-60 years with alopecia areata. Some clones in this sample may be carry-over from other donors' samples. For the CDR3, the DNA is TGTGCCAGCAGCTTTACCGTCCATGGGGGTCGCGACGAGCAGTACTTC. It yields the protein CASSFTVHGGRDEQYF.